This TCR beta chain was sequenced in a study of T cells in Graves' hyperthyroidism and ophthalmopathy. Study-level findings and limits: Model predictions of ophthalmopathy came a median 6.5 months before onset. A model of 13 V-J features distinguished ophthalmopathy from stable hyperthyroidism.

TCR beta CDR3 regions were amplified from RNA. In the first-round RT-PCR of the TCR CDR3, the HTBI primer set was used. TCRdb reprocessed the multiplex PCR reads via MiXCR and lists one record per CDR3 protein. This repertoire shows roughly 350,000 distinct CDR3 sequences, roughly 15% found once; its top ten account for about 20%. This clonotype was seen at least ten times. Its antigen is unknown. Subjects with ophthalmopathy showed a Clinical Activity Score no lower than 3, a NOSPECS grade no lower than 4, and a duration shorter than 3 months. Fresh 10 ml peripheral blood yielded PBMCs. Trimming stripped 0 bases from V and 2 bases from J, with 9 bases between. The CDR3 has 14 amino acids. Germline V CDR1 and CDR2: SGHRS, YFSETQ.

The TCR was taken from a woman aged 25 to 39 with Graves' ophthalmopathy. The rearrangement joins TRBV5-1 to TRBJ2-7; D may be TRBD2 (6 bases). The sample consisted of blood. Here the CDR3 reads CASSLGTTPYEQYF. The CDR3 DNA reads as TGCGCCAGCAGCTTGGGGACTACTCCCTACGAGCAGTACTTC.